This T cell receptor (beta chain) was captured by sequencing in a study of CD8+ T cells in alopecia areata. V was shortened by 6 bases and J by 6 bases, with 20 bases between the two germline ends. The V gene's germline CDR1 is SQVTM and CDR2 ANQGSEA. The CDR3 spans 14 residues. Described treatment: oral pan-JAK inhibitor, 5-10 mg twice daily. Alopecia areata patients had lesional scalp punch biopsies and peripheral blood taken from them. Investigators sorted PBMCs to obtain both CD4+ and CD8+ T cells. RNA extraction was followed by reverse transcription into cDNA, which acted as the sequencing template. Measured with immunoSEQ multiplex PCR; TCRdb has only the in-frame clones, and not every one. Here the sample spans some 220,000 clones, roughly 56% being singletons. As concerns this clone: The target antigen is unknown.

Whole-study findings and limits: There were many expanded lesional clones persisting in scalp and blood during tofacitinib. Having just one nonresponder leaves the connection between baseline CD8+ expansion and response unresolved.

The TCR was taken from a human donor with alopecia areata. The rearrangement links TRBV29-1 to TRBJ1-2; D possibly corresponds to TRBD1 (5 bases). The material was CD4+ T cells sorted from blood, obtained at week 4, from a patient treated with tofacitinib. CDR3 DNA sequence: TGCAGCGTGGCCCCGGACGTGGGGCTTAATGGCTACACCTTC. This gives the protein CSVAPDVGLNGYTF.